This TCR beta chain derives from a study of cytotoxic CD8 clonotypes in ibrutinib-treated CLL. For the study at large: After a median of about 62 months, roughly 15 patients stayed remitted and around 12 progressed; responses had been partial in about 24 and complete in 2.

The method was immunoSEQ multiplex PCR; TCRdb's version includes in-frame clones alone and lacks a portion of them. The profile shows about 270,000 clones, approximately 76% of them singletons. Study-wide results and limits: In comparison with age-matched healthy donors, baseline clonality was higher and tracked circulating CD8+ T-cell counts. Upon ibrutinib response clonality rose, and upon progression it fell back toward baseline. Sampling times, which were not matched between the groups, differed between sustained-remission patients and progressing patients.

Comments on this clone: What it binds is not known.

V shed 3 bases and J 2 bases; nucleotides not matched to a gene: 9. This CDR3 spans 17 amino acids. Germline V gene sequence: CDR1 SGHNT, CDR2 YYREEE (reference sequence). The input for sequencing was PBMCs, taken at disease progression, from a patient treated with ibrutinib. The chain combines TRBV5-4 with TRBJ2-5; 11 bases are a match to TRBD1. The TCR originated in a human donor with chronic lymphocytic leukemia. CDR3 nucleotide sequence: TGTGCCAGCAGCTCCGGGACAGGGGGGCCGCTACAAGAGACCCAGTACTTC. This codes for CASSSGTGGPLQETQYF.